This T cell receptor beta chain emerged from a study of blood T cells in healthy people across ages. Study outcomes and limitations: Fewer expanded clones and more diversity marked long-lived versus aged donors.

With 4 bases clipped from V and 9 bases from J, the junction kept 14 bases outside the gene matches. The CDR3 runs 16 residues. It was with a sample-barcoded 5' primer and a J-beta primer mix that a second PCR of about 6 to 12 cycles was run. From the 5' RACE reads, TCRdb called clonotypes with MiXCR, one entry per CDR3 protein. This sample yields about 930,000 distinct CDR3 sequences, of which under 35% are seen a single time; more than 8.5% belongs to the top ten. Details on this clonotype: The antigen remains unidentified.

These sequences were also reported in another study, on T cells of mothers and their children. That paper notes: Material was donated by three healthy Caucasian mothers and their six children. The authors used all extracted RNA for cDNA synthesis, at approximately 1.5 ug per 15 ul.

The J gene is TRBJ2-1, the V gene TRBV12-3 or TRBV12-4, with 8 nucleotides matching TRBD2. The sample taken for sequencing was blood. This receptor was obtained from a woman between 35 and 50 years old in good health. This CDR3 is CASSSIGYRGGGEQFF. CDR3 coding DNA: TGTGCCAGCAGTTCGATAGGGTACCGGGGGGGGGGTGAGCAGTTCTTC.